The rows below give T cell receptor beta chains drawn from one sample of a study of blood T cells in healthy people across ages. Each CDR3 protein gets one entry after TCRdb re-called the 5' RACE reads with MiXCR. This table holds just under 900,000 distinct CDR3 sequences, around 26% found once. The sequenced sample consisted of blood. The receptors come from a woman of 80 years or more in good health. CDR3s include the opening cysteine and the closing phenylalanine or tryptophan. D genes are given only for firm matches. Clone sizes are given selectively: once, few, many, or a class where the clone is expanded.

j_call clone_size d_call cdr3_length v_call cdr3_aa cdr3_nt
TRBJ2-1 NA TRBD2 16 TRBV2 CASSLLGLAATNEQFF TGTGCCAGCAGTTTATTGGGACTAGCGGCCACCAATGAGCAGTTCTTC
TRBJ2-7 NA NA 14 TRBV7-3 CASSRGASSGEQYF TGTGCCAGCAGCCGCGGGGCCTCATCGGGCGAGCAGTACTTC
TRBJ2-7 many TRBD1 15 TRBV5-1 CASRIGQGSSYEQYF TGCGCCAGCAGAATTGGACAGGGCAGCTCCTACGAGCAGTACTTC
TRBJ2-5 NA NA 14 TRBV10-3 CAISGTLGGNEQYF TGTGCCATCAGTGGGACCCTCGGCGGAAATGAGCAGTACTTC
TRBJ2-5 many TRBD2 17 TRBV7-2 CASSHVTSGGDKETQYF TGTGCCAGCAGCCATGTGACTAGCGGGGGGGATAAAGAGACCCAGTACTTC
TRBJ1-5 few NA 15 TRBV18 CASSADSSHGQPQHF TGTGCCAGCTCAGCGGACTCCTCCCATGGCCAGCCCCAGCATTTT
TRBJ2-7 NA NA 16 TRBV6-2/TRBV6-3 CASSFIPGKIPYEQYF TGTGCCAGCAGTTTCATTCCAGGGAAAATTCCCTACGAGCAGTACTTC
TRBJ2-7 many NA 14 TRBV20-1 CSARPGGGGGEQYF TGCAGTGCTAGGCCTGGAGGGGGAGGGGGCGAGCAGTACTTC
TRBJ2-1 many TRBD2 15 TRBV7-2 CASSLTGTSLGEQFF TGTGCCAGCAGCTTAACCGGGACTAGCCTGGGTGAGCAGTTCTTC
TRBJ2-3 NA TRBD2 17 TRBV9 CASSVARTSGGKDTQYF TGTGCCAGCAGCGTAGCTCGGACTAGCGGGGGTAAAGATACGCAGTATTTT
TRBJ1-5 many TRBD1 16 TRBV7-8 CASSPRQGRSNQPQHF TGTGCCAGCAGCCCACGACAGGGTAGAAGCAATCAGCCCCAGCATTTT
TRBJ2-1 many TRBD2 14 TRBV7-9 CATHGAGVYNEQFF TGTGCCACCCACGGAGCGGGGGTTTACAATGAGCAGTTCTTC
TRBJ2-1 many NA 13 TRBV30 CAWTPGTLLEQFF TGTGCCTGGACTCCGGGGACCTTACTCGAGCAGTTCTTC
TRBJ2-2 NA TRBD1 16 TRBV25-1 CASSERGTGTTGELFF TGTGCCAGCAGTGAGCGGGGGACAGGGACGACCGGGGAGCTGTTTTTT
TRBJ2-3 many TRBD2 16 TRBV3-1 CASSQTSGASTDTQYF TGTGCCAGCAGCCAAACTAGCGGGGCCAGCACAGATACGCAGTATTTT
TRBJ2-1 many NA 15 TRBV9 CASSVVGTTASEQFF TGTGCCAGCAGCGTAGTCGGGACAACGGCCAGTGAGCAGTTCTTC
TRBJ2-1 many TRBD2 15 TRBV20-1 CSARAPAGGSDEQFF TGCAGTGCTAGGGCCCCGGCGGGGGGGAGCGATGAGCAGTTCTTC
TRBJ2-7 many NA 15 TRBV3-1 CASRPLVGRTYEQYF TGTGCCAGCAGACCCTTGGTGGGGCGAACCTACGAGCAGTACTTC
TRBJ1-1 NA NA 13 TRBV9 CASTPVGDTEAFF TGTGCCAGCACGCCGGTGGGTGACACTGAAGCTTTCTTT
TRBJ1-5 NA TRBD1 15 TRBV25-1 CASSDGTGSNQPQHF TGTGCCAGCAGTGACGGGACAGGTAGCAATCAGCCCCAGCATTTT
TRBJ1-2 NA NA 16 TRBV6-6 CASSYGGGALGYGYTF TGTGCCAGCAGTTATGGGGGGGGGGCGCTGGGCTATGGCTACACCTTC
TRBJ2-1 many TRBD2 13 TRBV6-2/TRBV6-3 CASSLAGGREQFF TGTGCCAGCAGTCTAGCGGGGGGGCGTGAGCAGTTCTTC
TRBJ2-1 NA NA 13 TRBV7-8 CASNWGSLNGQFF TGTGCCAGCAACTGGGGGTCTCTCAATGGGCAGTTCTTC
TRBJ2-3 NA NA 15 TRBV7-2 CASSPGPWDTDTQYF TGTGCCAGCAGCCCGGGACCTTGGGATACAGATACGCAGTATTTT
TRBJ2-1 NA TRBD2 16 TRBV7-2 CASSLAGGGAGTEQFF TGTGCCAGCAGCTTAGCGGGCGGGGGGGCCGGGACTGAGCAGTTCTTC
TRBJ2-7 many TRBD1 15 TRBV12-3/TRBV12-4 CASSPEAGGPYEQYF TGTGCCAGCAGTCCTGAAGCAGGGGGCCCCTACGAGCAGTACTTC
TRBJ2-7 NA NA 13 TRBV10-3 CAISEEVSYEQYF TGTGCCATCAGTGAGGAGGTCTCCTACGAGCAGTACTTC
TRBJ2-1 many TRBD2 13 TRBV5-4 CASSPRTSGEQFF TGTGCCAGCAGCCCACGGACTAGCGGGGAGCAGTTCTTC
TRBJ2-1 NA NA 15 TRBV5-1 CASIRLGVDQGEQFF TGCGCCAGCATTAGGTTAGGGGTAGATCAGGGTGAGCAGTTCTTC
TRBJ2-3 few NA 16 TRBV5-8 CASSLERGPSTDTQYF TGTGCCAGCAGCTTGGAAAGGGGTCCTAGCACAGATACGCAGTATTTT
TRBJ2-5 many NA 12 TRBV3-1 CASSQVQETQYF TGTGCCAGCAGCCAGGTCCAAGAGACCCAGTACTTC
TRBJ2-7 many TRBD2 16 TRBV9 CASSVAASGGLWEQYF TGTGCCAGCAGCGTAGCGGCTAGCGGGGGCCTCTGGGAGCAGTACTTC